Below, 15 T cell receptor beta chains from the same sample are listed, as sequenced in a study of T-cell memory formation after mild COVID-19. TCRdb processed the 5' RACE reads anew with MiXCR; each CDR3 protein has one entry. Here the sample spans approximately 270,000 distinct CDR3 sequences, around 15% being singletons. The sample taken for sequencing was PBMCs or a T cell subset sorted from them (not recorded which). These receptors all come from a man between 18 and 35 years old who had mild COVID-19 (a few samples of this study predate the infection). Cell type and time point are not known.

J is TRBJ2-1 and V is TRBV6-5; 12 bases are a match to TRBD2. The germline gives CDR1 MNHEY, CDR2 SVGAGI. The CDR3 totals 14 residues. J gave up 8 bases and V 5 bases, and 4 bases lay outside the gene matches. The CDR3 here is CASSLLAGGYEQFF. In DNA form, the CDR3 reads TGTGCCAGCAGTCTACTAGCGGGGGGCTATGAGCAGTTCTTC.

The chain joins TRBV27 to TRBJ2-3; 8 nucleotides agree with TRBD1. J was trimmed by 6 bases and V by 6 bases; bases with no gene match: 14. The CDR3 is 16 residues long. Germline loops: CDR1 MNHEY, CDR2 SMNVEV (reference sequence). CDR3 coding DNA: TGTGCCAGCAGAGAATTAAGGACAGGGATAATGGATACGCAGTATTTT. This encodes CASRELRTGIMDTQYF.

In this sample, this clonotype turned up a few times. The chain couples TRBV7-9 to TRBJ1-2, with 7 bases identical to TRBD1. This CDR3 has 13 amino acids. The ends lost 4 bases at V and 4 bases at J; junction bases unmatched: 3. The germline V gene encodes CDR1 SEHNR and CDR2 FQNEAQ (reference sequence). The CDR3, as DNA: TGTGCCAGCAGCTCCCGACAGGGCTATGGCTACACCTTC. Translation gives CASSSRQGYGYTF.

This clonotype was observed at least ten times. V and J are TRBV12-3 or TRBV12-4 and TRBJ2-5; TRBD2 matches 8 bases. The V segment lost 4 bases and the J segment 2 bases; nucleotides outside the gene matches: 9. The CDR3 runs to 16 residues. This CDR3 is CASSSAGGGPQETQYF. The CDR3 DNA reads as TGTGCCAGCAGTTCGGCGGGGGGTGGGCCTCAAGAGACCCAGTACTTC.

This clonotype was detected only a few times. V gene TRBV20-1 combines with J gene TRBJ2-7; D gene unclear. The V gene's germline CDR1 is DFQATT and CDR2 SNEGSKA (reference sequence). Trimming cost V 6 bases and J 4 bases, with 10 bases left between them. The CDR3 is 11 residues long. For the CDR3, the DNA is TGCAGTGCCCGAAAGAGGTACGAGCAGTACTTC. Its translation is CSARKRYEQYF.

The sample holds a few counts of this clonotype. The chain uses TRBV4-2 and TRBJ1-1; D is ambiguous. Germline-derived CDR1 and CDR2 are LGHNA and YNFKEQ. The CDR3 covers 12 residues. Between the trimmed V and J ends, which lost 4 bases and 10 bases, there was a span of 13 bases. CDR3 DNA: TGTGCCAGCAGCCTTTCGGGTCCAAGAGCTTTCTTT. The encoded protein is CASSLSGPRAFF.

This clonotype was recorded at least ten times. The chain uses TRBV4-3 and TRBJ1-2; D is ambiguous. V shed 0 bases and J shed 2 bases, with 10 bases lying between them. Germline V gene sequence: CDR1 LGHNA, CDR2 YSLEER. The CDR3 loop spans 15 amino acids. The CDR3 DNA follows: TGCGCCAGCAGCCAAGATTTATGGCAGAACTATGGCTACACCTTC. Protein sequence: CASSQDLWQNYGYTF.

The V and J genes are TRBV20-1 and TRBJ2-3, with 10 bases that match TRBD2. The CDR3 is 17 residues long. The junction had 13 bases not matched to a gene; V was cut back by 6 bases and J by 1 base. Germline CDR1 DFQATT, CDR2 SNEGSKA (reference sequence). DNA of the CDR3: TGCAGTGCACGATGGGCTAGCGGGGGTCGACGCACAGATACGCAGTATTTT. As protein: CSARWASGGRRTDTQYF.

This clonotype was seen at least ten times. The chain has TRBV5-1 and TRBJ2-2; 8 positions agree with TRBD1. Germline V gene data show CDR1 as SGHRS and CDR2 as YFSETQ. The V segment lost 6 bases and the J segment 0 bases; nucleotides outside the gene matches: 4. The CDR3 spans 15 residues. The CDR3 sequence: CASIETGANTGELFF. In DNA form, the CDR3 reads TGCGCCAGCATAGAGACAGGGGCGAACACCGGGGAGCTGTTTTTT.

This clonotype was observed a handful of times. The rearrangement uses TRBV5-6 and TRBJ2-5, with D possibly called TRBD1 or TRBD2 (6 bases each). CDR3 length: 13 amino acids. CDR1 and CDR2 from the germline V gene are SGHDT and YYEEEE. Trimming shortened V by 4 bases and J by 4 bases, and 11 bases separated the two germline ends. The DNA for the CDR3 is TGTGCCAGCAGCCAAGGGGGAGGAGAGACCCAGTACTTC. Translation gives CASSQGGGETQYF.

This clonotype was seen at least ten times. V and J are TRBV2 and TRBJ2-1; D is unresolved. Germline V gene lookup returns CDR1 SNHLY and CDR2 FYNNEI. The CDR3 spans 11 residues. Deletions cut 5 bases from V and 6 bases from J, with 5 bases between. CDR3 DNA sequence: TGTGCCAGCAGTTTTCCCAATGAGCAGTTCTTC. It specifies CASSFPNEQFF.

This clonotype was picked up a small number of times. The chain recombines TRBV2 with TRBJ2-1; D tentatively reads TRBD1 or TRBD2 (6 bases each). The CDR3 has 14 residues. Germline CDR1 is SNHLY and CDR2 is FYNNEI. Trimming took 3 bases from V and 8 from J, leaving 14 bases between them. CDR3 sequence (DNA): TGTGCCAGCAGTGATGGGTACGGGGGCCATGAGCAGTTCTTC. Encoded protein: CASSDGYGGHEQFF.

CDR3: CASSLGPAGGQETQYF. Written as DNA, the CDR3 is TGTGCCAGCAGCTTAGGCCCAGCGGGGGGGCAAGAGACCCAGTACTTC. V and J are TRBV11-2 and TRBJ2-5, with 10 nucleotides matching TRBD2. The CDR3 has 16 amino acids. Per the germline V gene, CDR1 is SGHAT and CDR2 is FQNNGV. V gave up 1 base and J gave up 2 bases; unmatched junction bases: 4.

J is TRBJ2-5 and V is TRBV4-2; 7 positions match TRBD1. V lost 1 base and J lost 1; bases outside the gene matches: 3. Germline CDR1 is LGHNA and CDR2 is YNFKEQ. This CDR3 contains 15 residues. The CDR3 coding sequence is TGTGCCAGCAGCCAAGGGGGACAGACCCAAGAGACCCAGTACTTC. Its translation: CASSQGGQTQETQYF.

The V gene is TRBV15, the J gene TRBJ2-1; TRBD2 aligns across 9 bases. V was pared by 3 bases and J by 7 bases, with 7 bases of the junction left unmatched. The CDR3 has 15 residues. Germline assignment: CDR1 LNHNV and CDR2 YYDKDF (reference sequence). The CDR3 loop reads CATSSGLAILNEQFF. In DNA, the CDR3 is TGTGCCACCAGCAGCGGACTAGCGATATTGAATGAGCAGTTCTTC.